This TCR beta chain was sequenced during a study of cytomegalovirus exposure and HLA in healthy donors. General study points: In vitro testing confirmed a few CMV-associated chains as specific for CMV antigens.

Sequenced by immunoSEQ multiplex PCR; TCRdb stores in-frame clones only, minus some. Of under 60,000 clones in the sample, 88% were seen once. This clone has a handful of counts. The antigen remains unidentified. Germline CDR1 reads MDHEN; CDR2 reads SYDVKM. The length of the CDR3 is 13 residues. With 8 bases clipped from V and 1 base from J, the junction kept 5 bases outside the gene matches. The clonotype comes from a woman in her 30s in good health and CMV-seronegative. Specimen: PBMCs. This sequence joins TRBV28 and TRBJ2-7; 7 bases map to TRBD1. The chain's CDR3 is CASGRQGSYEQYF. CDR3 DNA sequence: TGTGCCAGCGGGAGACAGGGTTCCTACGAGCAGTACTTC.